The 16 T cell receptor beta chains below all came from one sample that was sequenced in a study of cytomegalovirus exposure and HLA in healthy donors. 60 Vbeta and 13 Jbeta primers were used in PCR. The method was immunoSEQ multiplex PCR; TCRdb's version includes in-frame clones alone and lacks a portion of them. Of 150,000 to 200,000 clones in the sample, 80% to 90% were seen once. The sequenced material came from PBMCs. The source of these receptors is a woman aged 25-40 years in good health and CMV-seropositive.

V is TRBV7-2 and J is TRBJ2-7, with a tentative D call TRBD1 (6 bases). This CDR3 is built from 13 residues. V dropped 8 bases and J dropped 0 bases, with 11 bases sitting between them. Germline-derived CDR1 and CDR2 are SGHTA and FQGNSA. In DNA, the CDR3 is TGTGCCAGCGCCCGGACAGACTCCTACGAGCAGTACTTC. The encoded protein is CASARTDSYEQYF.

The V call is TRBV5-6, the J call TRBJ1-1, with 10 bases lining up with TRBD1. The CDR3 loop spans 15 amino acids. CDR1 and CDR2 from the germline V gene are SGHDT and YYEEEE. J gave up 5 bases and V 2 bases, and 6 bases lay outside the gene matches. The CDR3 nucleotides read TGTGCCAGCAGCTTTGGGACAGGGGTAGGGACTGAAGCTTTCTTT. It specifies CASSFGTGVGTEAFF.

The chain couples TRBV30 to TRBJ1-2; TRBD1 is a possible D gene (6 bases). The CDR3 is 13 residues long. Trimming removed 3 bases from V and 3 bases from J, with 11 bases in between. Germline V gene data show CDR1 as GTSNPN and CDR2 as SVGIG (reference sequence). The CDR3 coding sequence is TGTGCCTGGAGGCAGGGGACCTACTATGGCTACACCTTC. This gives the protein CAWRQGTYYGYTF.

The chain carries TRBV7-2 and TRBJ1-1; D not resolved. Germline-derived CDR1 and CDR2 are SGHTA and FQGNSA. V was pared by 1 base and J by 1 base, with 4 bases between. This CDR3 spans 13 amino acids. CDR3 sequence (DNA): TGTGCCAGCAGCTTAGACACGAACACTGAAGCTTTCTTT. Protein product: CASSLDTNTEAFF.

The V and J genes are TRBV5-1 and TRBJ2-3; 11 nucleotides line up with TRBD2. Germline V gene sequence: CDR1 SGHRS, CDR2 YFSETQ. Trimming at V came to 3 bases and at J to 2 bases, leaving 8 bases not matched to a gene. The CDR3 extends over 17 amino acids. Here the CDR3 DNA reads TGCGCCAGCAGCTCGGGTACTAGCGGGGGTTTCACAGATACGCAGTATTTT. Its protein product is CASSSGTSGGFTDTQYF.

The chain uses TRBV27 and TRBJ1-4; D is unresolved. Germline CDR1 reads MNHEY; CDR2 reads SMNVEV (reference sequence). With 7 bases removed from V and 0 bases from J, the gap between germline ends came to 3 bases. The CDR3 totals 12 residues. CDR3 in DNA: TGTGCCAGCATAACAACTAATGAAAAACTGTTTTTT. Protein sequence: CASITTNEKLFF. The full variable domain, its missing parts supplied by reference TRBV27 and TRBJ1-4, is EAQVTQNPRYLITVTGKKLTVTCSQNMNHEYMSWYRQDPGLGLRQIYYSMNVEVTDKGDVPEGYKVSRKEKRNFPLILESPSPNQTSLYFCASITTNEKLFFGSGTQLSVL.

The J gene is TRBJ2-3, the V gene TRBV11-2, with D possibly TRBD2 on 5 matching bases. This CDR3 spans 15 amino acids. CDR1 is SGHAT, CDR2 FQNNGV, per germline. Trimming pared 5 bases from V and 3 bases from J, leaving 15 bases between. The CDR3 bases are TGTGCCAGCAGCCAAAGTCCGGACTCGACAGATACGCAGTATTTT. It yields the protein CASSQSPDSTDTQYF.

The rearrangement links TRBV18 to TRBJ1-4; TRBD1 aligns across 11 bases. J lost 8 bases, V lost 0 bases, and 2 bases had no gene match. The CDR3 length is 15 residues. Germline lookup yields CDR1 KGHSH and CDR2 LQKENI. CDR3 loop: CASSPPGQGDEKLFF. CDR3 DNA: TGTGCCAGCTCACCACCGGGACAGGGGGACGAAAAACTGTTTTTT.

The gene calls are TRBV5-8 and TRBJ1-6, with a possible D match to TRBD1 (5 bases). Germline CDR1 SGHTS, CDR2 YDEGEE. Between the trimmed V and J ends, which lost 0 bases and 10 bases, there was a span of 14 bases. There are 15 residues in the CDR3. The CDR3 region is CASSLVGQGWSPLHF. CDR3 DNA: TGTGCCAGCAGCTTGGTTGGGCAGGGATGGTCACCCCTCCACTTT. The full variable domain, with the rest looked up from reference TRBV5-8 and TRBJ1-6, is EAGVTQSPTHLIKTRGQQATLRCSPISGHTSVYWYQQALGLGLQFLLWYDEGEERNRGNFPPRFSGRQFPNYSSELNVNALELEDSALYLCASSLVGQGWSPLHFGNGTRLTVT.

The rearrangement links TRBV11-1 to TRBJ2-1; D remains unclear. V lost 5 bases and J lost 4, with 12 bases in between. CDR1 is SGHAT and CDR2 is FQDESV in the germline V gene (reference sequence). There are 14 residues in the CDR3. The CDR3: CASSPPLLYNEQFF. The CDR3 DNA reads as TGTGCCAGCAGCCCCCCCCTCCTATACAATGAGCAGTTCTTC.

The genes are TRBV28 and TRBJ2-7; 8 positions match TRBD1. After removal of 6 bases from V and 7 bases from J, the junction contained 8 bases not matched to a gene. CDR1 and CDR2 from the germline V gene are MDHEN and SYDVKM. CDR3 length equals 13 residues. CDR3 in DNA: TGTGCCAGCAGGAGACAGGGGACCCGGGAGCAGTACTTC. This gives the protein CASRRQGTREQYF.

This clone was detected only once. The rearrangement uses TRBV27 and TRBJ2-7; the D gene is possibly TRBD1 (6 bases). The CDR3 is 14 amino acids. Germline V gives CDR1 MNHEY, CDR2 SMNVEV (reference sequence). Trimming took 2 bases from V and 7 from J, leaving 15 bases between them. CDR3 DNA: TGTGCCAGCAGTTTAGTGGGGGCGCTGGGTGAGCAGTACTTC. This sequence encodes CASSLVGALGEQYF.

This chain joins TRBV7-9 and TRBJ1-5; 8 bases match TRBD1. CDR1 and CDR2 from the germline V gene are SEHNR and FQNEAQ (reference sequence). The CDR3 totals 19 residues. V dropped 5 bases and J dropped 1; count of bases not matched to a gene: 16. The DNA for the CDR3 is TGTGCCAGCAGCGCTGACAGGGGCTCTGTCTTTAGCAGCAATCAGCCCCAGCATTTT. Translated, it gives CASSADRGSVFSSNQPQHF. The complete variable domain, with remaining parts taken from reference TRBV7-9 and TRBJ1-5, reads DTGVSQNPRHKITKRGQNVTFRCDPISEHNRLYWYRQTLGQGPEFLTYFQNEAQLEKSRLLSDRFSAERPKGSFSTLEIQRTEQGDSAMYLCASSADRGSVFSSNQPQHFGDGTRLSIL.

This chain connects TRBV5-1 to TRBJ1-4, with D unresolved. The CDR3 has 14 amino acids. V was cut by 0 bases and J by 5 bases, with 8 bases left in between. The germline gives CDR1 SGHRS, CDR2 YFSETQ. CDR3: CASSLVQPNEKLFF. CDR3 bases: TGCGCCAGCAGCTTGGTACAGCCGAATGAAAAACTGTTTTTT. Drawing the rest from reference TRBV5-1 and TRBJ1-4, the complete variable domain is KAGVTQTPRYLIKTRGQQVTLSCSPISGHRSVSWYQQTPGQGLQFLFEYFSETQRNKGNFPGRFSGRQFSNSRSEMNVSTLELGDSALYLCASSLVQPNEKLFFGSGTQLSVL.

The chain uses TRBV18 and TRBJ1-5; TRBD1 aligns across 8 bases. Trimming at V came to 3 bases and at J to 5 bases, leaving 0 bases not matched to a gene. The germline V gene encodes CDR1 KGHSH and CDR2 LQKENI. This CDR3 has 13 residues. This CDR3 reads CASSPTGDQPQHF. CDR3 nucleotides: TGTGCCAGCTCACCGACAGGGGATCAGCCCCAGCATTTT.

CDR3: CASSSPGGPYEQYF. As DNA, the CDR3 is TGCGCCAGCAGCTCGCCCGGGGGACCCTACGAGCAGTACTTC. The V gene is TRBV5-1, the J gene TRBJ2-7, with D possibly TRBD2 on 6 matching bases. The CDR3 loop spans 14 amino acids. V lost 3 bases, J lost 2 bases, and 12 bases lay in between. Germline-derived CDR1 and CDR2 are SGHRS and YFSETQ.